The clone carrying this T cell receptor (beta chain) has just a few counts. Antigen: not known. The sample is drawn from a study of CD8 T cells in ankylosing spondylitis. Trimming stripped 3 bases from V and 6 bases from J, with 14 bases between. This CDR3 is 14 amino acids long. Germline CDR1 MNHEY, CDR2 SMNVEV (reference sequence). Generation of TCR beta libraries employed quantitative 5'-RACE incorporating molecular barcodes. TCRdb ran MiXCR on the 5' RACE reads and lists one entry per CDR3 protein. Among 150,000 to 200,000 distinct CDR3 sequences listed, approximately 9% were seen once. Study-level points and caveats: Among TCR beta sequences, a motif of under ten highly homologous variants appeared characteristic of ankylosing spondylitis blood. Clones linked to disease, bearing a CD8+ phenotype, were relatively rare in peripheral blood. Significant enrichment of disease-linked clones was reported in matched ankylosing spondylitis synovial fluid.

The V and J genes are TRBV27 and TRBJ1-2; D may be TRBD1 (5 bases). The clonotype comes from a female donor with ankylosing spondylitis or in good health (not recorded which). Sequencing was performed on blood, either unsorted or a sorted T cell fraction (not recorded which). The CDR3 DNA follows: TGTGCCAGCAGTTTGGTCCCAGTGGGGGATGGCTACACCTTC. Its protein product is CASSLVPVGDGYTF.